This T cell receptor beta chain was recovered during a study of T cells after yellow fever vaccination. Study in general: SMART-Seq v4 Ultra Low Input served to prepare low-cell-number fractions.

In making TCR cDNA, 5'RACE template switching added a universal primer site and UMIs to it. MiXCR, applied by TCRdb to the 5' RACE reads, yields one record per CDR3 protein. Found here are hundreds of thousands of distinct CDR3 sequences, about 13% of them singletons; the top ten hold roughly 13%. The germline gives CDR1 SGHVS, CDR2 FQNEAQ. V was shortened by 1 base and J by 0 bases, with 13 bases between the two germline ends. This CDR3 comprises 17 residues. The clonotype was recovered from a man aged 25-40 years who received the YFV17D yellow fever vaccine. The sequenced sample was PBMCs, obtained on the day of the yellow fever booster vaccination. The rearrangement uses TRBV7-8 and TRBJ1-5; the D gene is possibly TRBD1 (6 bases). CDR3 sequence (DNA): TGTGCCAGCAGCTTAGTCAGGGGCTCCTATAGCAATCAGCCCCAGCATTTT. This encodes CASSLVRGSYSNQPQHF.